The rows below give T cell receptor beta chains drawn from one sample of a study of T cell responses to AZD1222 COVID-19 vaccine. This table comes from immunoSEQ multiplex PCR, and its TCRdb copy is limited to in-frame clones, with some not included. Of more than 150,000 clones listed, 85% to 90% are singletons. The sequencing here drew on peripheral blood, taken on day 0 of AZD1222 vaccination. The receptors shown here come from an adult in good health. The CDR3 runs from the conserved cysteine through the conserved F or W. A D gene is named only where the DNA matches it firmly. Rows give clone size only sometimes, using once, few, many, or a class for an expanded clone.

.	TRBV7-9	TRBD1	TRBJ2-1	CASSPFLEADRVDEQFF	TGTGCCAGCAGTCCATTTTTGGAAGCGGACAGGGTCGATGAGCAGTTCTTC
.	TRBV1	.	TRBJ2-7	CTSSQLYASYEQYF	TGCACCAGCAGCCAACTTTACGCGTCCTACGAGCAGTACTTC
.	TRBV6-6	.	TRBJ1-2	CASSHTTQRKDGYTF	TGTGCCAGCAGTCACACCACTCAGAGGAAGGATGGCTACACCTTC
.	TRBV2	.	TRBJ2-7	CASSEIMYEQYF	TGTGCCAGCAGTGAAATTATGTACGAGCAGTACTTC
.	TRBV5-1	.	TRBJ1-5	CASSWGQGNQPQHF	TGCGCCAGCAGCTGGGGACAAGGAAATCAGCCCCAGCATTTT
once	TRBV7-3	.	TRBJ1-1	CASSFVYTEAFF	TGTGCCAGCAGCTTCGTCTACACTGAAGCTTTCTTT
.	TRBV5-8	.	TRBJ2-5	CASSLEDYQETQYF	TGTGCCAGCAGCTTGGAAGATTACCAAGAGACCCAGTACTTC
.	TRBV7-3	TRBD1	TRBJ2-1	CASSSTRDSSFHEQFF	TGTGCCAGCAGCTCCACCAGGGACAGTAGTTTCCATGAGCAGTTCTTC
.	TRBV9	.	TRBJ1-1	CASSPQNTEAFF	TGTGCCAGCAGCCCACAGAACACTGAAGCTTTCTTT
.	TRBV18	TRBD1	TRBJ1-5	CASSPQKDRGQHF	TGTGCCAGCTCACCCCAGAAAGACAGGGGCCAGCATTTT
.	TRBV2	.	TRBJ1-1	CASSEDRWNTEAFF	TGTGCCAGCAGTGAAGACAGGTGGAACACTGAAGCTTTCTTT
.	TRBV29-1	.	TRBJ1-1	CSVLDRGEAFF	TGCAGCGTTTTGGACAGAGGTGAAGCTTTCTTT
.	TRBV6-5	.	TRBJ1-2	CASNPGTSGYGYTF	TGTGCCAGCAACCCAGGGACCTCAGGCTATGGCTACACCTTC
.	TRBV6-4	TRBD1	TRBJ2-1	CASSVDRGNEQFF	TGTGCCAGCAGTGTGGACAGGGGGAATGAGCAGTTCTTC
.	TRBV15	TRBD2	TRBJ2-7	CATSRDRTRRGYEQYF	TGTGCCACCAGCAGAGATAGGACTAGGAGAGGCTACGAGCAGTACTTC
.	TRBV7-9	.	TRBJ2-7	CASSFDRNTYEQYF	TGTGCCAGCAGCTTTGACAGGAACACCTACGAGCAGTACTTC
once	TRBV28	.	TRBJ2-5	CASSPGRQETQYF	TGTGCCAGCAGTCCGGGACGACAAGAGACCCAGTACTTC
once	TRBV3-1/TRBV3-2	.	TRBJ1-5	CASSQGPLQPQHF	TGTGCCAGCAGCCAAGGGCCTCTTCAGCCCCAGCATTTT
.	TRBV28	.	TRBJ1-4	CASIGQPNEKLFF	TGTGCCAGCATCGGACAGCCAAATGAAAAACTGTTTTTT
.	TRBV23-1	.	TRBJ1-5	CASSQLKFFFRDSNQPQHF	TGCGCCAGCAGTCAATTAAAGTTCTTCTTCCGGGACAGCAATCAGCCCCAGCATTTT
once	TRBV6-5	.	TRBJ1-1	CASTLPGAGTEAFF	TGTGCCAGCACCCTCCCGGGGGCGGGCACTGAAGCTTTCTTT
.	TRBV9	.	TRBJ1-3	CASSASGNTIYF	TGTGCCAGCAGCGCCTCTGGAAACACCATATATTTT
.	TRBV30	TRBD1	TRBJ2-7	CASQYSTGTGKGYEQYF	TGTGCCTCCCAATATTCGACCGGGACAGGTAAAGGCTACGAGCAGTACTTC
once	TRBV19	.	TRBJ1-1	CASSIETGGQEEAFF	TGTGCCAGTAGTATCGAGACGGGAGGGCAGGAGGAAGCTTTCTTT
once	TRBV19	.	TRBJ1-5	CASSIWYLPTEPNQPQHF	TGTGCCAGTAGTATATGGTATCTTCCGACGGAACCCAATCAGCCCCAGCATTTT
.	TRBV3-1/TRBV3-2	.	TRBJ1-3	CASRGGVSGNTIYF	TGTGCCAGCAGGGGGGGGGTCTCTGGAAACACCATATATTTT
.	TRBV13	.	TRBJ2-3	CASSYTQRADTQYF	TGTGCCAGCAGCTATACCCAGCGAGCAGATACGCAGTATTTT
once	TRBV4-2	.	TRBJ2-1	CASSFRHNNEQFF	TGTGCCAGCAGCTTTAGACATAACAATGAGCAGTTCTTC
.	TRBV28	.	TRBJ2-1	CASTPPAGEGNEQFF	TGTGCCAGCACCCCCCCCGCAGGGGAGGGCAATGAGCAGTTCTTC
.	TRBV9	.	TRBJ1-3	CASSVSPGTLRNTIYF	TGTGCCAGCAGCGTGAGCCCCGGGACTCTCCGTAACACCATATATTTT
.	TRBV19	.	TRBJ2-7	CASSISAGTYEQYF	TGTGCCAGTAGTATAAGTGCGGGAACCTACGAGCAGTACTTC
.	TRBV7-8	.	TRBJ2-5	CASSRDGDWTQETQYF	TGTGCCAGCAGCCGAGATGGGGACTGGACACAAGAGACCCAGTACTTC
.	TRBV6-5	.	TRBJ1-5	CASIRGSLYNQPQHF	TGTGCCAGCATCAGGGGTTCCTTATACAATCAGCCCCAGCATTTT
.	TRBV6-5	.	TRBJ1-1	CASSSKGGTEAFF	TGTGCCAGCAGCTCGAAGGGAGGTACTGAAGCTTTCTTT
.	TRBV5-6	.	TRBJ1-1	CASSLEVNTEAFF	TGTGCCAGCAGCTTGGAGGTGAACACTGAAGCTTTCTTT
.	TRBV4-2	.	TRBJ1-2	CASSQVYYGYTF	TGTGCCAGCAGCCAGGTTTACTATGGCTACACCTTC
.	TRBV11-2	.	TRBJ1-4	CASSHPGWNEKLFF	TGTGCCAGCAGCCATCCCGGCTGGAATGAAAAACTGTTTTTT
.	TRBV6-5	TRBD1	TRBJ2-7	CASREDRNFLYEQYF	TGTGCCAGCAGGGAGGACAGGAACTTCCTCTACGAGCAGTACTTC
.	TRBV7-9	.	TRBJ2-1	CASSFERRQTLNNEQFF	TGTGCCAGCAGCTTCGAGAGACGACAGACTCTAAACAATGAGCAGTTCTTC
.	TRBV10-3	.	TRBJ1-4	CAISESKSNEKLFF	TGTGCCATCAGTGAGTCGAAGTCCAATGAAAAACTGTTTTTT
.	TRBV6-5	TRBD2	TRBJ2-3	CASSSSGGVTDTQYF	TGTGCCAGCAGTTCGAGCGGGGGGGTTACAGATACGCAGTATTTT
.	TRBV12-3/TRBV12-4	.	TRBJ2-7	CASKTTRGEQYF	TGTGCCAGCAAGACAACAAGGGGCGAGCAGTACTTC
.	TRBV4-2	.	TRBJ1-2	CASSQDYGYTF	TGTGCCAGCAGCCAGGACTATGGCTACACCTTC
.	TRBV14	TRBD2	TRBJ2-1	CASSSLAGGLTYNEQFF	TGTGCCAGCAGTTCACTAGCGGGGGGGCTAACCTACAATGAGCAGTTCTTC
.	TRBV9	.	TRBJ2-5	CASSPRWAVRETQYF	TGTGCCAGCAGCCCCCGCTGGGCGGTCCGGGAGACCCAGTACTTC
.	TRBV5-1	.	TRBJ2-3	CASSGGTDTQYF	TGCGCCAGCAGCGGAGGGACAGATACGCAGTATTTT
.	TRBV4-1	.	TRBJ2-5	CASSQGGTVEETQYF	TGCGCCAGCAGCCAAGGCGGGACAGTTGAAGAGACCCAGTACTTC
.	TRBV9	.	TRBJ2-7	CASNEQYF	TGTGCCAGCAACGAGCAGTACTTC
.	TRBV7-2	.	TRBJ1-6	CASSLSGSENSPLHF	TGTGCCAGCAGCTTATCAGGTTCGGAAAATTCACCCCTCCACTTT